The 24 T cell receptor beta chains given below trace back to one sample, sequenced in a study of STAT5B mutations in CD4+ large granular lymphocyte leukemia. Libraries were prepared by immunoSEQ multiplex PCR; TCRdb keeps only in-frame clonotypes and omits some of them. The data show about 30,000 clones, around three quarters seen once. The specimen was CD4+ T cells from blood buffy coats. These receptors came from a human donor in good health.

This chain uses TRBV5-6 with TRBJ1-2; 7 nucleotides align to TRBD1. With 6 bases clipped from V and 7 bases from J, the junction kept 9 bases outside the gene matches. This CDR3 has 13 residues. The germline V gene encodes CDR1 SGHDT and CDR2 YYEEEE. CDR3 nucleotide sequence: TGTGCCAGCATCTCACAGGGGCCAGGTGGCTACACCTTC. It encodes CASISQGPGGYTF.

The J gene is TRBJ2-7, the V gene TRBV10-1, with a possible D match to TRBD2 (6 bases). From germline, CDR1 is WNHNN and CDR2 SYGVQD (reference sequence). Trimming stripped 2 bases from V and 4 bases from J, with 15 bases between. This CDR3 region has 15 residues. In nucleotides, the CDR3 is TGCGCCAGCAGTGAGGGGTTAGAGGGGAGGTACGAGCAGTACTTC. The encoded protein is CASSEGLEGRYEQYF.

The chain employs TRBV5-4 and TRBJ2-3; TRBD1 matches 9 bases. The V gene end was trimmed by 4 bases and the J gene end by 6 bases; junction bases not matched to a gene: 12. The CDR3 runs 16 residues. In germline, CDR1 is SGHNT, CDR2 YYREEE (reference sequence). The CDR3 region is CASSLVGQGILDTQYF. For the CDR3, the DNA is TGTGCCAGCAGCCTAGTCGGACAGGGGATTTTGGATACGCAGTATTTT.

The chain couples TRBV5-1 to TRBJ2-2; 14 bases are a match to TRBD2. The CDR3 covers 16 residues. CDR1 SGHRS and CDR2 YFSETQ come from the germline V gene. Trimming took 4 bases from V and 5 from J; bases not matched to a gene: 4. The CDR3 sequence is CASSPGTSGGTGELFF. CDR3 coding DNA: TGCGCCAGCAGCCCAGGGACTAGCGGGGGTACCGGGGAGCTGTTTTTT.

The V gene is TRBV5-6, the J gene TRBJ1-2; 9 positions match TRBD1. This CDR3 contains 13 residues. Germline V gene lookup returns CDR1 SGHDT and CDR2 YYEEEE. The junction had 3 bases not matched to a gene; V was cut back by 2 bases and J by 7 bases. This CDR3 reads CASSFGQGFGYTF. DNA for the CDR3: TGTGCCAGCAGCTTTGGACAGGGGTTTGGCTACACCTTC.

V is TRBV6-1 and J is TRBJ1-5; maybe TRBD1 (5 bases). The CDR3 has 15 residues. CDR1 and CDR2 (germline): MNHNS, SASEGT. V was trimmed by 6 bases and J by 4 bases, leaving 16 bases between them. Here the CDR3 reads CASRDGTGGNQPQHF. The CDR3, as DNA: TGTGCCAGCAGGGATGGGACGGGGGGTAATCAGCCCCAGCATTTT.

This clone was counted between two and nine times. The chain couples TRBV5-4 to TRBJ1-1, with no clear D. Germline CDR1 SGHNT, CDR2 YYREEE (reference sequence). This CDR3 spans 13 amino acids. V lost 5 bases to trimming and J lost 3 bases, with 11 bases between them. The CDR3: CASRFRVDTEAFF. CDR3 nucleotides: TGTGCCAGCAGGTTTCGGGTCGACACTGAAGCTTTCTTT. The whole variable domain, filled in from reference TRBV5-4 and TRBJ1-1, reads ETGVTQSPTHLIKTRGQQVTLRCSSQSGHNTVSWYQQALGQGPQFIFQYYREEENGRGNFPPRFSGLQFPNYSSELNVNALELDDSALYLCASRFRVDTEAFFGQGTRLTVV.

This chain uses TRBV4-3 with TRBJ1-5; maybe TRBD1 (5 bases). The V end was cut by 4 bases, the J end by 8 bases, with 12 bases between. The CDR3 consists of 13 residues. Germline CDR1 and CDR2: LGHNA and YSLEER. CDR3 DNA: TGCGCCAGCAGCCGGGCCGGGGGTGAGCCCCAGCATTTT. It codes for CASSRAGGEPQHF.

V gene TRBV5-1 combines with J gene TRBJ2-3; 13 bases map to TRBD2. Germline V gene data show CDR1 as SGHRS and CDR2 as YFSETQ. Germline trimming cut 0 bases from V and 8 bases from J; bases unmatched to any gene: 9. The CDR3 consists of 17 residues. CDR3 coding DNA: TGCGCCAGCAGCTTGGTAACTAGCGGGGGGGCTAGTGGTACGCAGTATTTT. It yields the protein CASSLVTSGGASGTQYF.

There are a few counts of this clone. This chain's CDR3 is CASSERGQETQYF. The CDR3 DNA reads TGTGCCAGCAGTGAGAGGGGGCAAGAGACCCAGTACTTC. The V and J genes are TRBV2 and TRBJ2-5, with D perhaps TRBD1 (6 bases). Per germline, CDR1 SNHLY and CDR2 FYNNEI. The ends were cut back, 3 bases at V and 2 bases at J, with 7 bases in the middle. The CDR3 contains 13 residues.

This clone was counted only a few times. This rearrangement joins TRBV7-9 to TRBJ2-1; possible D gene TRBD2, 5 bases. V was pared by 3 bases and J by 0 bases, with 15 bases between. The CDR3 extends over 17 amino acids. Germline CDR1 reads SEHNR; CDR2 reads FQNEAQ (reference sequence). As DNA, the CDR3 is TGTGCCAGCAGCTTTGAAGCAGCGGTTAGCTCCTACAATGAGCAGTTCTTC. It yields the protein CASSFEAAVSSYNEQFF.

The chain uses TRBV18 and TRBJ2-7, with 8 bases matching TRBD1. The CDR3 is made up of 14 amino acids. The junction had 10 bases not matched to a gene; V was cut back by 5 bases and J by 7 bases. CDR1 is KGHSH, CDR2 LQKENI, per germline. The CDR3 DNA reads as TGTGCCAGCTCATCCTCGGGACAGGTAGGAGAGCAGTACTTC. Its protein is CASSSSGQVGEQYF.

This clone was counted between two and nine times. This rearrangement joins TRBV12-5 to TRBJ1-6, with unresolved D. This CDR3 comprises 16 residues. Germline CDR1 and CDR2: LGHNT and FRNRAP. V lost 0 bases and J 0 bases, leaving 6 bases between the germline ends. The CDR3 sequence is CASGLVLSSYNSPLHF. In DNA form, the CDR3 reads TGTGCTAGTGGTTTGGTACTTAGCTCCTATAATTCACCCCTCCACTTT.

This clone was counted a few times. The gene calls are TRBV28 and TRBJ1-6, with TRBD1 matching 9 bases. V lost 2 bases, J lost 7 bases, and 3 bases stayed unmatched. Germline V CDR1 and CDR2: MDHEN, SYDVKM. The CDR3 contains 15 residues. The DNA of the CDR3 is TGTGCCAGCAGTTTAGTCGGACAGGGGAATTCACCCCTCCACTTT. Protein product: CASSLVGQGNSPLHF.

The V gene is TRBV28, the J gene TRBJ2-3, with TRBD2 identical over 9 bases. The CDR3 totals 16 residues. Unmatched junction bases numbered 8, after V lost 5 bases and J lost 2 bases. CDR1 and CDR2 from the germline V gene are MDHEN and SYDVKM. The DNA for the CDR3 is TGTGCCAGCAGTCCTGCCGGGACTAGCCCCACAGATACGCAGTATTTT. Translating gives CASSPAGTSPTDTQYF.

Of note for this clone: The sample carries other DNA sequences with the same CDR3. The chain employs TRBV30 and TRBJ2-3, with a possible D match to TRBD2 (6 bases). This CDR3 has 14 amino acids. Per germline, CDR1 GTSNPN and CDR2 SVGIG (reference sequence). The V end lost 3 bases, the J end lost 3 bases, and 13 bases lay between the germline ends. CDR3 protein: CAWSPEGLTDTQYF. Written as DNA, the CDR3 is TGTGCCTGGAGCCCAGAGGGACTTACAGATACGCAGTATTTT.

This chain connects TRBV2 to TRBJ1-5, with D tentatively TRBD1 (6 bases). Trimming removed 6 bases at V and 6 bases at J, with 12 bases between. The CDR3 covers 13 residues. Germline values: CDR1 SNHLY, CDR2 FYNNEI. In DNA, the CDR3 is TGTGCCAGCAGCCTGACAGGCATTCAGCCCCAGCATTTT. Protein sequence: CASSLTGIQPQHF.

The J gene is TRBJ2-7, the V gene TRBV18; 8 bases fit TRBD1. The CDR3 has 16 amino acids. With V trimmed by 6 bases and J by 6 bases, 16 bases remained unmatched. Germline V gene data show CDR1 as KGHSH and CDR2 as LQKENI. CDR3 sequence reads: CASSLTVRQGKGEQYF. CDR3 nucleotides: TGTGCCAGCTCGCTGACCGTGAGACAGGGGAAGGGCGAGCAGTACTTC.

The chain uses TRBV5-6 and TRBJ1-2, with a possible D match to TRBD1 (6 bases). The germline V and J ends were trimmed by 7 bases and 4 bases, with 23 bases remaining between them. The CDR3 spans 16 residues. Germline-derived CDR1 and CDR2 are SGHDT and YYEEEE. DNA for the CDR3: TGTGCCAGCTTTTGGGGGCCAGGGCCCCTCGGCTATGGCTACACCTTC. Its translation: CASFWGPGPLGYGYTF.

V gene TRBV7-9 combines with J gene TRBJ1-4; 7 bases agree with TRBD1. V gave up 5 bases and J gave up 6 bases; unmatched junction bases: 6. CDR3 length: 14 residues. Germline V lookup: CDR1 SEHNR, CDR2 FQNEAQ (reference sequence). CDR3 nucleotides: TGTGCCAGCAGCAGACAGGGTTTCGATGAAAAACTGTTTTTT. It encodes CASSRQGFDEKLFF.

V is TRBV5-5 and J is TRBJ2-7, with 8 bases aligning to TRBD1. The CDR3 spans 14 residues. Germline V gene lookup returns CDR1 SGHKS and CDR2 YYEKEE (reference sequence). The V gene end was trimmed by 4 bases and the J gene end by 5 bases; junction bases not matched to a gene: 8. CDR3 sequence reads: CASSRHRGFHEQYF. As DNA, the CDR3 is TGTGCCAGCAGCAGACACAGGGGGTTCCACGAGCAGTACTTC.

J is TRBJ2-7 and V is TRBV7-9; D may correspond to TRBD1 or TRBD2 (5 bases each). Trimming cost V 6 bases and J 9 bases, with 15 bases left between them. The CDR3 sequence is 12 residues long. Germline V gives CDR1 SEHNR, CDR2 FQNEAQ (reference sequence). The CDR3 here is CASRSDGAGQYF. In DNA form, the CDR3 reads TGTGCCAGCAGGTCCGACGGGGCCGGGCAGTACTTC.

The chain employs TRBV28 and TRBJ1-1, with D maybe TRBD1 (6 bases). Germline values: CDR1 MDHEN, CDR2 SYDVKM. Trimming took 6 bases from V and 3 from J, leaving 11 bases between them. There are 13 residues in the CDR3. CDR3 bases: TGTGCCAGCAGCCAAGGACAGTACACTGAAGCTTTCTTT. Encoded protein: CASSQGQYTEAFF. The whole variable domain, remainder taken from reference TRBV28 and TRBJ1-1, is DVKVTQSSRYLVKRTGEKVFLECVQDMDHENMFWYRQDPGLGLRLIYFSYDVKMKEKGDIPEGYSVSREKKERFSLILESASTNQTSMYLCASSQGQYTEAFFGQGTRLTVV.

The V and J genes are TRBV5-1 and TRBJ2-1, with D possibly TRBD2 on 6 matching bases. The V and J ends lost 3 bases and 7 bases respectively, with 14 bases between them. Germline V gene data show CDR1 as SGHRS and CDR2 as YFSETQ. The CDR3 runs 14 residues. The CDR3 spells CASSSGGDRNEQFF. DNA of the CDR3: TGCGCCAGCAGCTCCGGAGGGGATCGGAATGAGCAGTTCTTC.